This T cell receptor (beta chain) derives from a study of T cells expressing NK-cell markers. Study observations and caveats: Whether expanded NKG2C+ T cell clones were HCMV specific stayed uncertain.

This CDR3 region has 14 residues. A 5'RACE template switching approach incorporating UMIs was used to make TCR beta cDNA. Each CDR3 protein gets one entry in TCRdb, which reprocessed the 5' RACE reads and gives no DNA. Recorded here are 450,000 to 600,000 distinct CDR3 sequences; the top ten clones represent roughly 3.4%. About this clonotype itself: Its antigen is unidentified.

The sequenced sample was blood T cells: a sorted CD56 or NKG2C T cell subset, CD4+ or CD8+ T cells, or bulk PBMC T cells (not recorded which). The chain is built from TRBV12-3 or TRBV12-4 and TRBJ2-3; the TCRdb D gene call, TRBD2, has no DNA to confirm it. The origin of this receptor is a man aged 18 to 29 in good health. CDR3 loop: CASGPTHNTDTQYF.